The rows below give T cell receptor beta chains drawn from one sample of a study of cytomegalovirus exposure and HLA in healthy donors. Assay used: immunoSEQ multiplex PCR; TCRdb lists only in-frame clones, some missing. This sample has 90,000 to 130,000 clones, with about 92% found just once. The sequencing input was PBMCs. The receptor set was obtained from a woman under 30 in good health and CMV-seronegative. The CDR3 runs from the conserved cysteine through the conserved F or W. A D gene is named only where the DNA matches it firmly. Some rows mark clone size as missing; the rest say once, few, many or name a class of expanded clone.

D gene: .
clone size: .
J gene: TRBJ1-6
V gene: TRBV7-2
CDR3 protein: CASNQTPGYSPLHF
CDR3 DNA: TGTGCCAGCAACCAAACCCCAGGGTATTCACCCCTCCACTTT

D gene: TRBD1
clone size: .
J gene: TRBJ1-2
V gene: TRBV4-3
CDR3 protein: CASSQATGNYGYTF
CDR3 DNA: TGCGCCAGCAGCCAAGCGACAGGGAACTATGGCTACACCTTC

D gene: .
clone size: .
J gene: TRBJ1-4
V gene: TRBV4-1
CDR3 protein: CASSQEPRQSNEKLFF
CDR3 DNA: TGCGCCAGCAGCCAAGAGCCGCGACAGAGTAATGAAAAACTGTTTTTT

D gene: .
clone size: .
J gene: TRBJ1-2
V gene: TRBV9
CDR3 protein: CASSVNQGGYGYTF
CDR3 DNA: TGTGCCAGCAGCGTAAACCAGGGCGGCTATGGCTACACCTTC

D gene: .
clone size: .
J gene: TRBJ1-1
V gene: TRBV29-1
CDR3 protein: CSARQDHTEAFF
CDR3 DNA: TGCAGCGCCCGACAGGACCACACTGAAGCTTTCTTT

D gene: .
clone size: once
J gene: TRBJ1-2
V gene: TRBV28
CDR3 protein: CASSPWDTNYGYTF
CDR3 DNA: TGTGCCAGCAGCCCTTGGGACACCAACTATGGCTACACCTTC

D gene: TRBD2
clone size: .
J gene: TRBJ2-2
V gene: TRBV14
CDR3 protein: CASSSGLAGGNTGELFF
CDR3 DNA: TGTGCCAGCAGCTCCGGACTAGCGGGAGGAAACACCGGGGAGCTGTTTTTT

D gene: TRBD1
clone size: .
J gene: TRBJ2-3
V gene: TRBV11-2
CDR3 protein: CASSLVGTALTDTQYF
CDR3 DNA: TGTGCCAGCAGCTTAGTTGGGACAGCACTCACAGATACGCAGTATTTT

D gene: .
clone size: .
J gene: TRBJ2-1
V gene: TRBV6-4
CDR3 protein: CASSDSVVTSEQFF
CDR3 DNA: TGTGCCAGCAGTGACTCGGTTGTAACTAGTGAGCAGTTCTTC

D gene: TRBD2
clone size: .
J gene: TRBJ2-3
V gene: TRBV7-2
CDR3 protein: CASSSTSGGAVDTQYF
CDR3 DNA: TGTGCCAGCAGCTCGACTAGCGGGGGGGCCGTAGATACGCAGTATTTT

D gene: TRBD1
clone size: few
J gene: TRBJ2-7
V gene: TRBV4-2
CDR3 protein: CASSPERQGRYEQYF
CDR3 DNA: TGTGCCAGCAGCCCCGAACGACAGGGACGCTACGAGCAGTACTTC

D gene: TRBD1
clone size: few
J gene: TRBJ1-5
V gene: TRBV6-5
CDR3 protein: CASRGQGGSQPQHF
CDR3 DNA: TGTGCCAGCAGGGGACAGGGAGGGAGTCAGCCCCAGCATTTT

D gene: .
clone size: .
J gene: TRBJ1-6
V gene: TRBV5-1
CDR3 protein: CASSLDGSPLHF
CDR3 DNA: TGCGCCAGCAGCTTGGACGGTTCACCCCTCCACTTT

D gene: TRBD1
clone size: .
J gene: TRBJ2-7
V gene: TRBV6-6
CDR3 protein: CASRQGVDEQYF
CDR3 DNA: TGTGCCAGCAGACAGGGGGTCGACGAGCAGTACTTC

D gene: TRBD2
clone size: .
J gene: TRBJ2-2
V gene: TRBV28
CDR3 protein: CASSQGLAGHTGELFF
CDR3 DNA: TGTGCCAGCAGTCAAGGACTAGCGGGGCACACCGGGGAGCTGTTTTTT

D gene: .
clone size: .
J gene: TRBJ2-2
V gene: TRBV9
CDR3 protein: CASSVLRGGANTGELFF
CDR3 DNA: TGTGCCAGCAGCGTACTTCGTGGAGGTGCAAACACCGGGGAGCTGTTTTTT

D gene: .
clone size: .
J gene: TRBJ2-1
V gene: TRBV5-1
CDR3 protein: CASSPQGGSYNEQFF
CDR3 DNA: TGCGCCAGCAGCCCGCAGGGCGGCTCCTACAATGAGCAGTTCTTC

D gene: TRBD1
clone size: .
J gene: TRBJ1-1
V gene: TRBV4-1
CDR3 protein: CASSQRGQGDTEAFF
CDR3 DNA: TGCGCCAGCAGCCAGAGGGGACAGGGCGACACTGAAGCTTTCTTT

D gene: .
clone size: .
J gene: TRBJ2-7
V gene: TRBV7-2
CDR3 protein: CASSPGEWGLITYEQYF
CDR3 DNA: TGTGCCAGCAGCCCCGGAGAATGGGGCCTTATTACCTACGAGCAGTACTTC

D gene: .
clone size: .
J gene: TRBJ2-3
V gene: TRBV20-1
CDR3 protein: CSARLDTQYF
CDR3 DNA: TGCAGTGCTAGACTAGATACGCAGTATTTT

D gene: .
clone size: .
J gene: TRBJ1-3
V gene: TRBV28
CDR3 protein: CASSLGGAGNTIYF
CDR3 DNA: TGTGCCAGCAGTTTAGGAGGGGCTGGAAACACCATATATTTT

D gene: TRBD2
clone size: few
J gene: TRBJ2-7
V gene: TRBV5-5
CDR3 protein: CASSLAGVYEQYF
CDR3 DNA: TGTGCCAGCAGCTTAGCGGGAGTCTACGAGCAGTACTTC